This T cell receptor beta chain was retrieved from a study of shared clonotypes between healthy human individuals. Study-level findings and limits: Generation of non-shared clonotypes was less probable than generation of clonotypes shared by all four donors.

Germline-derived CDR1 and CDR2 are MDHEN and SYDVKM. The V and J ends lost 4 bases and 4 bases respectively, with 26 bases between them. This CDR3 spans 19 amino acids. Every subset had its genomic DNA shared out evenly among several immunoSEQ plates. Profiling relied on immunoSEQ multiplex PCR, and the TCRdb table lists in-frame clones only, not all of them. This table holds more than 1 million clones, about four fifths found once. About this clone itself: As yet, its antigen is unknown.

Material: memory CD4+ T cells from PBMCs. The subset here: CD45RA-negative fraction. The chain has TRBV28 and TRBJ2-1; D perhaps matches TRBD2 (8 bases). This clonotype was obtained from a man aged 18 to 35 in good health. Some clones in this sample may be carry-over from other donors' samples. The CDR3 is CASSSTAKGAGGVYNEQFF. The CDR3 region has the DNA TGTGCCAGCAGTTCCACCGCAAAGGGGGCGGGAGGAGTATACAATGAGCAGTTCTTC.